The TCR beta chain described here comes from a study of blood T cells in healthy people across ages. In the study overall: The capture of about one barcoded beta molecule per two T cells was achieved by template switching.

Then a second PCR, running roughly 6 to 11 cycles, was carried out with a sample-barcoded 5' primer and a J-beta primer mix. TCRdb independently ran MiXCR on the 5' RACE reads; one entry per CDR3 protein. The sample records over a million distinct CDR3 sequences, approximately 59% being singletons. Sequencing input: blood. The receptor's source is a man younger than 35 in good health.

The CDR3: CASSTRTLAGVGNEQFF. As DNA, the CDR3 is TGTGCCAGCAGCACCCGAACACTAGCGGGAGTGGGTAATGAGCAGTTCTTC. V usage is TRBV3-1 and J usage is TRBJ2-1, with 11 bases identical to TRBD2. The germline V gene encodes CDR1 LGHDT and CDR2 YNNKEL (reference sequence). V lost 5 bases, J lost 7 bases, and 13 bases stayed unmatched. This CDR3 contains 17 residues.